This T cell receptor (beta chain) emerged from a study of control samples from healthy donors and cancer patients. CDR1 SGDLS and CDR2 YYNGEE come from the germline V gene. The CDR3 totals 15 residues. Deletions cut 4 bases from V and 4 bases from J, with 14 bases between. Profiled with immunoSEQ multiplex PCR; TCRdb holds only in-frame clones, not every one. The table has 150,000 to 200,000 clones, 94% seen once. Material for sequencing was blood. The receptor was derived from a woman between 18 and 29 years old in good health. The V gene is TRBV9, the J gene TRBJ2-2; D remains ambiguous. The CDR3 DNA reads as TGTGCCAGCAGCCCTGAGACTCGAGGCACCGGGGAGCTGTTTTTT. Translated: CASSPETRGTGELFF. The whole variable domain, filled in from reference TRBV9 and TRBJ2-2, reads DSGVTQTPKHLITATGQRVTLRCSPRSGDLSVYWYQQSLDQGLQFLIQYYNGEERAKGNILERFSAQQFPDLHSELNLSSLELGDSALYFCASSPETRGTGELFFGEGSRLTVL.